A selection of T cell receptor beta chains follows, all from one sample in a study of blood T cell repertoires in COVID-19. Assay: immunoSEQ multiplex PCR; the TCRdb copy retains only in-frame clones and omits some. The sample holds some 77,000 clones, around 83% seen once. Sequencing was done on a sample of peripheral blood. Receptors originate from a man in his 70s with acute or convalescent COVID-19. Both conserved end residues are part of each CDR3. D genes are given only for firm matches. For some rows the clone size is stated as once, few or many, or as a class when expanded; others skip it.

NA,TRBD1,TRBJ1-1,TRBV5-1,CASSFGTGEAFF,TGCGCCAGCAGCTTTGGGACAGGAGAAGCTTTCTTT
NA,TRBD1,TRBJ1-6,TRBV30,CAWSDRGNSPLHF,TGTGCCTGGAGTGACAGGGGAAATTCACCCCTCCACTTT
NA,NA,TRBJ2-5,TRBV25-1,CASSGTRELKETQYF,TGTGCCAGCAGTGGGACCCGGGAGTTAAAAGAGACCCAGTACTTC
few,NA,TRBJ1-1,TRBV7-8,CASSFQGNTEAFF,TGTGCCAGCAGCTTTCAGGGGAACACTGAAGCTTTCTTT
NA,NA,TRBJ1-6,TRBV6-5,CASSFGVGGSPLHF,TGTGCCAGCTCCTTCGGTGTAGGAGGGTCACCCCTCCACTTT
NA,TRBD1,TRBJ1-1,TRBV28,CASRGATGSDTEAFF,TGTGCCAGCAGGGGGGCGACAGGGAGTGACACTGAAGCTTTCTTT
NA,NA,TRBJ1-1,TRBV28,CASSSNGLLNTEAFF,TGTGCCAGCAGTTCAAATGGACTCCTGAACACTGAAGCTTTCTTT
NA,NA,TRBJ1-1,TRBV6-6,CASSYYPGVGTEAFF,TGTGCCAGCAGTTACTACCCGGGGGTCGGCACTGAAGCTTTCTTT
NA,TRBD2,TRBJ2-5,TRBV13,CASSPKLAGGETQYF,TGTGCCAGCAGCCCAAAACTAGCGGGAGGAGAGACCCAGTACTTC
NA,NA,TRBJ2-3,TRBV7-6,CASTRGGRGPSTDTQYF,TGTGCCAGCACCAGGGGCGGGAGAGGCCCCAGCACAGATACGCAGTATTTT
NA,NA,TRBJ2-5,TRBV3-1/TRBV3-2,CASSQYGEETQYF,TGTGCCAGCAGCCAATACGGAGAAGAGACCCAGTACTTC
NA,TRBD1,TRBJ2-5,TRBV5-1,CASSPTGASQETQYF,TGCGCCAGCAGTCCCACAGGGGCCAGCCAAGAGACCCAGTACTTC
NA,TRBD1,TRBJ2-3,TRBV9,CASSVRQGAGDTQYF,TGTGCCAGCAGCGTACGGCAGGGGGCCGGTGATACGCAGTATTTT
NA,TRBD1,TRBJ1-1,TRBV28,CASSSPPGTGGTEAFF,TGTGCCAGCAGTTCCCCTCCTGGGACAGGGGGGACTGAAGCTTTCTTT
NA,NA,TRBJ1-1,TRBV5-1,CASSPDVRAPNTEAFF,TGCGCCAGCAGCCCCGACGTGAGGGCTCCGAACACTGAAGCTTTCTTT
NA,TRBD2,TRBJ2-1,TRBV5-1,CASSLTTSGSSNNEQFF,TGCGCCAGCAGCTTGACGACTAGCGGGAGTAGTAACAATGAGCAGTTCTTC
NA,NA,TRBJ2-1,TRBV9,CASSVVSGSYNEQFF,TGTGCCAGCAGCGTAGTTAGCGGATCCTACAATGAGCAGTTCTTC
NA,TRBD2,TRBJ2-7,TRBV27,CASSLSGLALAYEQYF,TGTGCCAGCAGTTTATCGGGACTAGCTCTCGCCTACGAGCAGTACTTC
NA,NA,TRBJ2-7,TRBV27,CASSLNRDSYEQYF,TGTGCCAGCAGTTTAAACAGGGACTCCTACGAGCAGTACTTC
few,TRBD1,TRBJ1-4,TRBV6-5,CASSRTGDGKLFF,TGTGCCAGCAGCAGGACAGGGGATGGAAAACTGTTTTTT
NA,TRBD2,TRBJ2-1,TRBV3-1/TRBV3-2,CASSLTSGDNEQFF,TGTGCCAGCAGTCTGACTAGCGGGGACAATGAGCAGTTCTTC
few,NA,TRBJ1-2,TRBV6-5,CASTRTEGVGYTF,TGTGCCAGCACCCGCACCGAGGGGGTTGGCTACACCTTC
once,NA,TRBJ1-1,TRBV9,CASSAGQNTEAFF,TGTGCCAGCAGCGCGGGACAGAACACTGAAGCTTTCTTT
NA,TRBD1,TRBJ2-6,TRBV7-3,CASSVGQGASSSGANVLTF,TGTGCCAGCAGCGTTGGACAGGGGGCGAGCTCCTCTGGGGCCAACGTCCTGACTTTC
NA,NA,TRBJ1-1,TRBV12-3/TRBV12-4,CASSLGQNTEAFF,TGTGCCAGCAGTTTAGGTCAGAACACTGAAGCTTTCTTT
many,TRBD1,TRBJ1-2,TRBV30,CAWRTGSRGYTF,TGTGCCTGGAGGACAGGGTCACGCGGCTACACCTTC
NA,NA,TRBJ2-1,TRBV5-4,CASSQTLGVYNEQFF,TGTGCCAGCAGTCAGACTCTCGGAGTCTACAATGAGCAGTTCTTC
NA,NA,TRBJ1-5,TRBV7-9,CASSLTSDQPQHF,TGTGCCAGCAGCCTCACGTCGGATCAGCCCCAGCATTTT
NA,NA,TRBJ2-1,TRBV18,CASSPSGEDNEQFF,TGTGCCAGCTCACCCTCGGGGGAAGACAATGAGCAGTTCTTC
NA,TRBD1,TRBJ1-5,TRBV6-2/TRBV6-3,CASSQGDRAHQPQHF,TGTGCCAGCAGCCAGGGGGACAGGGCACACCAGCCCCAGCATTTT
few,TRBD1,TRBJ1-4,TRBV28,CASIGDSKEKLFF,TGTGCCAGCATCGGGGACAGTAAGGAAAAACTGTTTTTT
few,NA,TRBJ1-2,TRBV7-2,CASSPDGRGHGYTF,TGTGCCAGCAGCCCTGACGGCAGGGGACATGGCTACACCTTC
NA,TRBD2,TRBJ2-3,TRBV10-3,CAISELAGDGDTQYF,TGTGCCATCAGTGAGCTAGCGGGAGACGGAGATACGCAGTATTTT
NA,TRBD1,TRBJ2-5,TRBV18,CASSPYQGANQETQYF,TGTGCCAGCTCACCTTATCAGGGGGCGAATCAAGAGACCCAGTACTTC
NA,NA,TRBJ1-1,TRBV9,CASSAGGGTEAFF,TGTGCCAGCAGCGCGGGGGGGGGCACTGAAGCTTTCTTT
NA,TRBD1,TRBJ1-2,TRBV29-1,CSVDRTGFYGYTF,TGCAGCGTTGATAGGACAGGCTTCTATGGCTACACCTTC
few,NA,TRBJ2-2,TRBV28,CASSSRGLTGELFF,TGTGCCAGCAGTTCGAGAGGGTTGACCGGGGAGCTGTTTTTT
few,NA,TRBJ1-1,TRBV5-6,CASSLGGVNTEAFF,TGTGCCAGCAGCTTAGGGGGGGTTAACACTGAAGCTTTCTTT
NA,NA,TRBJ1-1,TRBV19,CASSIIGTQNTEAFF,TGTGCCAGTAGTATAATTGGGACTCAGAACACTGAAGCTTTCTTT
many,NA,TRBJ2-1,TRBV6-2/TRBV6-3,CASSPARPSGEQFF,TGTGCCAGCAGCCCAGCCCGCCCCTCCGGTGAGCAGTTCTTC
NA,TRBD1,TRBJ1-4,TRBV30,CAWSAGQGAAEKLFF,TGTGCCTGGAGTGCCGGACAGGGGGCGGCGGAAAAACTGTTTTTT
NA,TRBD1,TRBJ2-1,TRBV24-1,CATNQLLGQHNEQFF,TGTGCCACAAACCAGCTTTTGGGACAGCACAATGAGCAGTTCTTC
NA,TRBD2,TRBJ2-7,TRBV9,CASSVGASGTSSGQYF,TGTGCCAGCAGCGTAGGAGCGTCCGGGACTAGTTCGGGGCAGTACTTC
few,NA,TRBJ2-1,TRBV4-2,CASSQDGSSYNEQFF,TGTGCCAGCAGCCAAGATGGGAGCTCCTACAATGAGCAGTTCTTC
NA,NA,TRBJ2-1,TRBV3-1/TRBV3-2,CASSQASEQFF,TGTGCCAGCAGCCAAGCCTCTGAGCAGTTCTTC
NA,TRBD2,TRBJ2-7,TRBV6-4,CASSVLAGEVYEQYF,TGTGCCAGCAGTGTCCTAGCGGGAGAGGTCTACGAGCAGTACTTC
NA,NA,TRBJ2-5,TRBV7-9,CASSARVGLQETQYF,TGTGCCAGCAGCGCGAGGGTAGGACTACAAGAGACCCAGTACTTC
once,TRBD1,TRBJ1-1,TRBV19,CASSIGRGLGTEAFF,TGTGCCAGTAGTATCGGTAGGGGGCTGGGCACTGAAGCTTTCTTT
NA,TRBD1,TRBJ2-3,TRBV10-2,CASSDWQGASADTQYF,TGCGCCAGCAGTGATTGGCAGGGGGCCTCCGCAGATACGCAGTATTTT
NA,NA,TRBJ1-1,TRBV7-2,CASSPQGMNTEAFF,TGTGCCAGCAGCCCTCAGGGTATGAACACTGAAGCTTTCTTT
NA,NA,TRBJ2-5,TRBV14,CASSMRLYVGQETQYF,TGTGCCAGCAGTATGAGGTTGTATGTTGGCCAAGAGACCCAGTACTTC
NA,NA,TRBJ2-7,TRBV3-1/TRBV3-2,CASSTDNEQYF,TGTGCCAGCAGTACGGACAACGAGCAGTACTTC
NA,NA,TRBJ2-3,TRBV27,CASSFFGRRGPLTDTQYF,TGTGCCAGCAGTTTCTTCGGGCGACGGGGTCCTCTTACAGATACGCAGTATTTT
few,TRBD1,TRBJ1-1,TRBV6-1,CASSTTGDTEAFF,TGTGCCAGCAGTACGACAGGGGACACTGAAGCTTTCTTT
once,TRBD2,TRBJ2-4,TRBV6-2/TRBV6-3,CASSYNFSGSGGKNIQYF,TGTGCCAGCAGTTACAACTTTAGCGGGAGCGGGGGCAAAAACATTCAGTACTTC
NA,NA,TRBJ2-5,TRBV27,CASSGGRAQYF,TGTGCCAGCAGTGGTGGCAGGGCCCAGTACTTC
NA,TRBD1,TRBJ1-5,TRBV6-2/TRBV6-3,CASSYPGQGNQPQHF,TGTGCCAGCAGTTACCCGGGACAGGGCAATCAGCCCCAGCATTTT